This T cell receptor (beta chain) was recorded in a study of cytomegalovirus exposure and HLA in healthy donors. Broader study findings: Later work showed greater clonal expansion in HLA-associated TCR beta chains than in equally common others. The authors listed 164 TCR beta chains as cytomegalovirus-associated. Researchers reported that a few CMV-associated chains were confirmed in vitro as CMV antigen-specific.

13 Jbeta primers and 60 Vbeta primers were used for the PCR. TCRdb keeps only in-frame clones here, not all; method: immunoSEQ multiplex PCR. The table lists around 190,000 clones, around 75% of them singletons. With 2 bases clipped from V and 0 bases from J, the junction kept 3 bases outside the gene matches. Germline CDR1 reads MNHNY; CDR2 reads SVGAGI (reference sequence). The CDR3 spans 16 residues. A note on this clone: The antigen is not known.

The specimen sequenced was PBMCs. The receptor was isolated from a female donor in good health and CMV-seronegative. The chain links TRBV6-6 to TRBJ1-5; 8 positions match TRBD1. The CDR3 here is CASSYTTGVSNQPQHF. Written as DNA, the CDR3 is TGTGCCAGCAGTTACACGACAGGGGTTAGCAATCAGCCCCAGCATTTT.